This TCR beta chain appears in the sequencing data of a study of cytomegalovirus exposure and HLA in healthy donors. Study findings and constraints: For TCR beta chains, V- and J-gene trimming was later linked to a missense DCLRE1C variant. Later work found that TCR association rates differed between HLA loci; DRB1 had the most and HLA-C the fewest. Donors were assumed by presence/absence analyses to have roughly uniform sequencing depth.

The PCR used 60 Vbeta and 13 Jbeta primers. Profiling relied on immunoSEQ multiplex PCR, and the TCRdb table lists in-frame clones only, not all of them. The data hold approximately 41,000 clones, with roughly 80% observed a single time. The V gene lost 3 bases and the J gene lost 4 bases, with 9 bases spanning the gap. The CDR3 sequence is 13 residues long. Germline loops: CDR1 MDHEN, CDR2 SYDVKM. Comment on this clone: The antigen is unknown.

The V gene is TRBV28, the J gene TRBJ1-1, with D unclear. The TCR was taken from a man in his forties or fifties in good health and CMV-seronegative. Sequenced: PBMCs. The CDR3 loop is CASSLRALTEAFF. DNA for the CDR3: TGTGCCAGCAGTTTGAGGGCGCTCACTGAAGCTTTCTTT.